This TCR beta chain emerged from a study of blood T cell repertoires in COVID-19. The V gene's germline CDR1 is MNHEY and CDR2 SVGAGI. Unmatched junction bases numbered 7, after V lost 5 bases and J lost 8 bases. CDR3 length: 13 residues. Clones were sequenced by immunoSEQ multiplex PCR, and TCRdb holds only the in-frame ones, with some missing. There are 200,000 to 250,000 clones in the sample; roughly 78% occur only once, and 10% to 15% lies in the top ten. The chain employs TRBV6-5 and TRBJ1-2, with 8 bases identical to TRBD1. Sequencing was carried out using peripheral blood. This TCR derives from a woman in her thirties or forties with acute or convalescent COVID-19. CDR3 amino acids: CASSKTGARGYTF. The CDR3 coding sequence is TGTGCCAGCAGTAAGACAGGGGCGCGGGGCTACACCTTC.